This paragraph covers one T cell receptor (beta chain) sequence. Antigen: not known. V was cut by 7 bases and J by 0 bases, with 11 bases left in between. Germline V gene sequence: CDR1 MNHEY, CDR2 SVGEGT. The CDR3 consists of 14 residues. These data come from a study of T cell repertoires in cytomegalovirus infection. Study findings and constraints: HLA-C-restricted CMV clonotypes gave the most frequent clonotype in two of eight donors.

TCRdb passed the reads through MiXCR, listing each CDR3 protein once. Of under 350,000 distinct CDR3 sequences listed, less than 25% are singletons. The chain links TRBV6-2 or TRBV6-3 to TRBJ2-3; D possibly matches TRBD1 or TRBD2 (5 bases each). The sample here was cultured PBMCs, taken from culture after CMV antigen stimulation. This sequence was found in a human donor in good health (CMV status not recorded). Some clones in this sample may be carry-over from other donors' samples. Here the CDR3 reads CASTLWGSTDTQYF. As DNA, the CDR3 is TGTGCCAGCACCCTCTGGGGGAGCACAGATACGCAGTATTTT.